This T cell receptor beta chain stems from a study of shared T cell receptors in the human thymus. Per the germline V gene, CDR1 is SGHRS and CDR2 is YFSETQ. There are 19 residues in the CDR3. V was trimmed by 0 bases and J by 2 bases, leaving 22 bases between them. Repertoires were generated with immunoSEQ multiplex PCR, while TCRdb's copy carries only in-frame clones and drops some. The data show around 67,000 clones, about 95% seen once. The chain combines TRBV5-1 with TRBJ2-3, with D maybe TRBD1 (5 bases). This receptor was taken from a human donor. Sequenced sample: thymocytes. Written as DNA, the CDR3 is TGCGCCAGCAGCTTGGGGGGCCTGGGGTTTCATCCCTTCACAGATACGCAGTATTTT. This translates into CASSLGGLGFHPFTDTQYF.